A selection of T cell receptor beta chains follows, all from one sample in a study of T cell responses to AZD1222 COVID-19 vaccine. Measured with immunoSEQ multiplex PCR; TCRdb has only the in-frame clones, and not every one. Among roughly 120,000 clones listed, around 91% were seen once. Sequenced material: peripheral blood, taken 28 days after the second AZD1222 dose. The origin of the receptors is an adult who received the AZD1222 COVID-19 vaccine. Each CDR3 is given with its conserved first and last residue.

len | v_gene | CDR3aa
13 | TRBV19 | CASKKRGQEPQHF
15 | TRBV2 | CASSEDGQKNSPLHF
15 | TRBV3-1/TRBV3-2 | CASEFTGAGANVLTF
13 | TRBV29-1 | CSGVTDLNTEAFF
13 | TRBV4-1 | CASADTTLYGYTF
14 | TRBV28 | CASSLFGGSYEQYF
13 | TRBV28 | CASSLWGDNEQFF
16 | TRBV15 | CATSRDQGTQGDEQFF
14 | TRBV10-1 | CASLGTVLTGELFF
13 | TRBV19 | CASSIRDRGTIYF
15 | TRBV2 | CASSEPFRSSYEQYF
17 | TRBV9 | CASSVTTGTNSYNEQFF
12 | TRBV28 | CASSGQVPEQYF
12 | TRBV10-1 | CATSDSNQPQHF
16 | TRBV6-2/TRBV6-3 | CASSQRTDYIQETQYF
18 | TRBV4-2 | CASSQDRGQGQGTGELFF
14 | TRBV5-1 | CASSAQWPPNTIYF
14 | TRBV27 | CASSLLGYTDTQYF
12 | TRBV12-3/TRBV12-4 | CASSTRAGVEFF
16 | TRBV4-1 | CASSRIIAGGSHEQYF
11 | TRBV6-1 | CASSEGGQHTF
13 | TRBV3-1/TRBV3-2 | CASSQDRGTEAFF
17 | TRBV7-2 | CASSLGRTSGRFGELFF
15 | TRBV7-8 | CASSLGLQRQETQYF
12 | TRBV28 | CASIGTGEGYTF
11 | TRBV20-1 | CSARGPGALHF
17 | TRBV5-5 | CASSLYSPQRSYNEQFF
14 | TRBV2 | CASSTGTGAEKLFF
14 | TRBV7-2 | CASSSTGANTEAFF
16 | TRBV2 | CASTTGLAGLKETQYF
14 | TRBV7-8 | CASSLGLAPYEQYF
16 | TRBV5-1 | CASSLGASGSVDTQYF
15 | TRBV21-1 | CASSNCDNRDVEAFF
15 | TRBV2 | CASSPRGSGRNEQFF
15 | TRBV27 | CATALWGQGSYEQYF
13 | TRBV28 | CASRSLVDYEQYF
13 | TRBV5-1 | CASSRGYKDGYTF
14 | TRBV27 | CASCRVAGAYEQYF
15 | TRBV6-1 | CASSELEGANYGYTF
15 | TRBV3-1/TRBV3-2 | CASSQGGGGNTEAFF
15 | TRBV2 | CASKRTGGTTYGYTF
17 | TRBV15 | CATSRDKGLPSNQPQHF
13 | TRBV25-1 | CASSNRGKETQYF
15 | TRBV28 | CASRLRGGIREKLFF
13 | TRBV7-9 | CASSPFVGYGYTF
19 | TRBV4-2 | CASSPQGGDRGHGNQPQHF
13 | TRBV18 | CASSQGDNYGYTF